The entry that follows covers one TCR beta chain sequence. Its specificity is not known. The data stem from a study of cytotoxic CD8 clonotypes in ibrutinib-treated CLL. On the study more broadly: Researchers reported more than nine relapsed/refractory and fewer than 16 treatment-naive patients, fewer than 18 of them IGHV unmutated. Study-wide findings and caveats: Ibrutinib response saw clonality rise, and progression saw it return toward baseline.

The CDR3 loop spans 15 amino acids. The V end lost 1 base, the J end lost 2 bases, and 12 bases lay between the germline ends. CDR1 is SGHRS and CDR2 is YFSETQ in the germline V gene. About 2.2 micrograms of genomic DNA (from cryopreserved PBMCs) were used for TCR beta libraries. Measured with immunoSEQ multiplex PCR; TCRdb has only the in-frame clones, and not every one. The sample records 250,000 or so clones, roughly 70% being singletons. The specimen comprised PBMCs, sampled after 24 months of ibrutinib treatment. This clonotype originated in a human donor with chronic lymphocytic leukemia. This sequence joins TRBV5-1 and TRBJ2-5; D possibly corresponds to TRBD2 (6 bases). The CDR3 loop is CASSLRGAPQETQYF. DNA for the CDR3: TGCGCCAGCAGCTTGCGCGGGGCGCCACAAGAGACCCAGTACTTC.